This T cell receptor beta chain comes out of a study of human CD8 memory T cell subsets. Healthy donor buffy coats were the source of the PBMC. Extraction drew RNA from duplicate vials of roughly 160,000 sorted CD8+ T cells for each subset. Germline V gene data show CDR1 as SGHAT and CDR2 as FQNNGV. The CDR3 consists of 15 residues. Preparation of the TCR beta libraries relied on UMI-labeled 5' RACE. TCRdb reanalyzed the 5' RACE reads, giving one entry per CDR3 protein sequence and no DNA. Its listing shows about 7,000 distinct CDR3 sequences. This chain joins TRBV11-2 and TRBJ2-5; TCRdb's D call of TRBD2 is untestable without DNA. The sequenced material came from CD8+ T cells from PBMCs. The clonotype originates from a human donor in good health. CDR3 protein: CASRLVGEYQETQYF.